This is a list of T cell receptor beta chains from one sample in a study of CD8 T cells in Susac syndrome. MiXCR, applied by TCRdb to the immunoSEQ multiplex PCR reads, yields one record per CDR3 protein. The table includes 90,000 to 110,000 distinct CDR3 sequences, approximately 96% detected once. The sequenced sample was CD4+ T cells from PBMCs. These receptors came from a human donor in good health. CDR3s include the opening cysteine and the closing phenylalanine or tryptophan. D genes are given only for firm matches. Clone size is shown for a subset of rows, as once, few, many or a class of expanded clone.

V gene: TRBV5-1; J gene: TRBJ1-4; D gene: .; clone size: .; CDR3 DNA: TGCGCCAGCAGCTTGACAGAACCAACTAATGAAAAACTGTTTTTT; CDR3 protein: CASSLTEPTNEKLFF
V gene: TRBV2; J gene: TRBJ2-7; D gene: TRBD1; clone size: .; CDR3 DNA: TGTGCCAGCCATCCGGGACAGGGCTACGAGCAGTACTTC; CDR3 protein: CASHPGQGYEQYF
V gene: TRBV6-2/TRBV6-3; J gene: TRBJ2-5; D gene: .; clone size: .; CDR3 DNA: TGTGCCAGCAGTTACGGGACGAGCCTTTGGACCCAGTACTTC; CDR3 protein: CASSYGTSLWTQYF
V gene: TRBV7-9; J gene: TRBJ2-7; D gene: .; clone size: .; CDR3 DNA: TGTGCCAGCAGCTTTGGCAACTCCTACGAGCAGTACTTC; CDR3 protein: CASSFGNSYEQYF
V gene: TRBV7-8; J gene: TRBJ2-5; D gene: .; clone size: .; CDR3 DNA: TGTGCCAGCAGCTCCTTGGAGGGGCGCTTAGAGACCCAGTACTTC; CDR3 protein: CASSSLEGRLETQYF
V gene: TRBV2; J gene: TRBJ1-1; D gene: .; clone size: .; CDR3 DNA: TGTGCCAGCAGCCCGGGGGTTGGAGCTTTCTTT; CDR3 protein: CASSPGVGAFF
V gene: TRBV29-1; J gene: TRBJ2-1; D gene: .; clone size: .; CDR3 DNA: TGCAGCGTTGCTGGCAGAGCTAGCTCCTACAATGAGCAGTTCTTC; CDR3 protein: CSVAGRASSYNEQFF
V gene: TRBV14; J gene: TRBJ2-6; D gene: .; clone size: .; CDR3 DNA: TGTGCCAGCAGCCAAGATCAGCACTCTGGGGCCAACGTCCTGACTTTC; CDR3 protein: CASSQDQHSGANVLTF
V gene: TRBV7-3; J gene: TRBJ2-2; D gene: .; clone size: .; CDR3 DNA: TGTGCCAGCAGCCCCAGAACCGGGGAGCTGTTTTTT; CDR3 protein: CASSPRTGELFF
V gene: TRBV14; J gene: TRBJ2-5; D gene: .; clone size: .; CDR3 DNA: TGTGCCAGCAGCCAATCTCTGAAAGAGACCCAGTACTTC; CDR3 protein: CASSQSLKETQYF
V gene: TRBV7-7; J gene: TRBJ2-5; D gene: TRBD1; clone size: once; CDR3 DNA: TGTGCTAGCAGCCGCGGGACAGGGAAAGAGACCCAGTACTTC; CDR3 protein: CASSRGTGKETQYF
V gene: TRBV12-3/TRBV12-4; J gene: TRBJ2-7; D gene: TRBD1; clone size: .; CDR3 DNA: TGTGCCAGCAGTTTAAAGGGGACAGGGGGCCACGAGCAGTACTTC; CDR3 protein: CASSLKGTGGHEQYF
V gene: TRBV27; J gene: TRBJ1-2; D gene: .; clone size: .; CDR3 DNA: TGTGCCAGCAGTTCCCTGGGGGGACTCCATGGCTACACCTTC; CDR3 protein: CASSSLGGLHGYTF
V gene: TRBV5-6; J gene: TRBJ1-2; D gene: .; clone size: .; CDR3 DNA: TGTGCCAGCAGCTTGGATCCAGAACTCTATGGCTACACCTTC; CDR3 protein: CASSLDPELYGYTF
V gene: TRBV30; J gene: TRBJ2-5; D gene: .; clone size: .; CDR3 DNA: TGTGCCTCAGCAGGCGTGGAGACCCAGTACTTC; CDR3 protein: CASAGVETQYF
V gene: TRBV6-5; J gene: TRBJ2-3; D gene: TRBD1; clone size: .; CDR3 DNA: TGTGCCAGCAGTCGACAGGGGGGCGGGGGAGATACGCAGTATTTT; CDR3 protein: CASSRQGGGGDTQYF
V gene: TRBV6-1; J gene: TRBJ2-6; D gene: .; clone size: .; CDR3 DNA: TGTGCCAGCAGCACAGGACAGCACTCTGGGGCCAACGTCCTGACTTTC; CDR3 protein: CASSTGQHSGANVLTF
V gene: TRBV4-2; J gene: TRBJ2-2; D gene: .; clone size: .; CDR3 DNA: TGTGCCAGCAGCCAATTTCTGACCTCCGCGAACACCGGGGAGCTGTTTTTT; CDR3 protein: CASSQFLTSANTGELFF
V gene: TRBV6-5; J gene: TRBJ1-2; D gene: .; clone size: once; CDR3 DNA: TGTGCCAGCAGCCCCCAGACGCGGGGAACTGGCTACACCTTC; CDR3 protein: CASSPQTRGTGYTF
V gene: TRBV18; J gene: TRBJ2-3; D gene: .; clone size: .; CDR3 DNA: TGTGCCAGCTCACAGGGAGACGTACTGGATACGCAGTATTTT; CDR3 protein: CASSQGDVLDTQYF
V gene: TRBV29-1; J gene: TRBJ2-1; D gene: .; clone size: .; CDR3 DNA: TGCAGCGCCCGACGATGGACAGAAGACAATGAGCAGTTCTTC; CDR3 protein: CSARRWTEDNEQFF
V gene: TRBV20-1; J gene: TRBJ1-4; D gene: TRBD1; clone size: .; CDR3 DNA: TGCAGTGCTCTTGACAGGGCCGGGCGTGAAAAACTGTTTTTT; CDR3 protein: CSALDRAGREKLFF
V gene: TRBV29-1; J gene: TRBJ2-5; D gene: TRBD1; clone size: .; CDR3 DNA: TGCAGCTGGACAGGCCTGCAAGAGACCCAGTACTTC; CDR3 protein: CSWTGLQETQYF
V gene: TRBV7-8; J gene: TRBJ2-3; D gene: .; clone size: .; CDR3 DNA: TGTGCCAGCAGTGACCTACGGGGGGATACGCAGTATTTT; CDR3 protein: CASSDLRGDTQYF
V gene: TRBV6-6; J gene: TRBJ2-7; D gene: TRBD1; clone size: .; CDR3 DNA: TGTGCCAGCAGTTCGATCGACAGGGGTCCCTCCCACGAGCAGTACTTC; CDR3 protein: CASSSIDRGPSHEQYF
V gene: TRBV28; J gene: TRBJ2-7; D gene: TRBD2; clone size: .; CDR3 DNA: TGTGCCAGCAGCCAACTAGCGGGAGTCGGCGAGCAGTACTTC; CDR3 protein: CASSQLAGVGEQYF
V gene: TRBV23-1; J gene: TRBJ2-7; D gene: TRBD1; clone size: .; CDR3 DNA: TGCGCCAGCAGTCTCCCCTTTCAGGACAGGGAGCACGAGCAGTACTTC; CDR3 protein: CASSLPFQDREHEQYF
V gene: TRBV13; J gene: TRBJ2-2; D gene: TRBD2; clone size: once; CDR3 DNA: TGTGCCAGCAGCTTTACGGCCCGACTAGCAGATTTTACCGGGGAGCTGTTTTTT; CDR3 protein: CASSFTARLADFTGELFF
V gene: TRBV7-9; J gene: TRBJ1-4; D gene: .; clone size: .; CDR3 DNA: TGTGCCAGCAGCTTTCTACCTCCCTTGGGATCTAATGAAAAACTGTTTTTT; CDR3 protein: CASSFLPPLGSNEKLFF
V gene: TRBV5-1; J gene: TRBJ2-5; D gene: TRBD1; clone size: .; CDR3 DNA: TGCGCCAGCAGCTTGGATTGGACAGGGGCGGGGAAGACCCAGTACTTC; CDR3 protein: CASSLDWTGAGKTQYF
V gene: TRBV3-1; J gene: TRBJ1-6; D gene: .; clone size: .; CDR3 DNA: TGTGCCAGCAGCCAAGATCGACGGGGGTATAATTCACCCCTCCACTTT; CDR3 protein: CASSQDRRGYNSPLHF
V gene: TRBV29-1; J gene: TRBJ1-5; D gene: .; clone size: .; CDR3 DNA: TGCAGCCCCGAACCCGCAATGCAGCCCCAGCATTTT; CDR3 protein: CSPEPAMQPQHF
V gene: TRBV9; J gene: TRBJ1-6; D gene: .; clone size: .; CDR3 DNA: TGTGCCAGCAGCGTAGGGACTTATAATTCACCCCTCCACTTT; CDR3 protein: CASSVGTYNSPLHF
V gene: TRBV29-1; J gene: TRBJ1-5; D gene: .; clone size: .; CDR3 DNA: TGCAGCGCCGCGACGGATCAAGGGCAGCCCCAGCATTTT; CDR3 protein: CSAATDQGQPQHF
V gene: TRBV29-1; J gene: TRBJ1-4; D gene: .; clone size: .; CDR3 DNA: TGCAGCGTTGGGACAGTGAATGAAAAACTGTTTTTT; CDR3 protein: CSVGTVNEKLFF
V gene: TRBV2; J gene: TRBJ2-2; D gene: TRBD2; clone size: .; CDR3 DNA: TGTGCCAGCAGTAGGACTAGCGGGTGGACCGGGGAGCTGTTTTTT; CDR3 protein: CASSRTSGWTGELFF
V gene: TRBV18; J gene: TRBJ2-3; D gene: .; clone size: .; CDR3 DNA: TGTGCCAGCTCAACTAGCACAGATACGCAGTATTTT; CDR3 protein: CASSTSTDTQYF
V gene: TRBV28; J gene: TRBJ1-2; D gene: .; clone size: .; CDR3 DNA: TGTGCCAGCAGTTTACTACAGGGCGTCGGGGGCTACACCTTC; CDR3 protein: CASSLLQGVGGYTF
V gene: TRBV9; J gene: TRBJ2-1; D gene: .; clone size: .; CDR3 DNA: TGTGCCAGCAGCGTAGAGGTTTTAGGGAACAATGAGCAGTTCTTC; CDR3 protein: CASSVEVLGNNEQFF
V gene: TRBV6-1; J gene: TRBJ2-4; D gene: TRBD2; clone size: .; CDR3 DNA: TGTGCCAGCAGTGAAGCGGGGCTAGCGGGGGGACTAGCCAAAAACATTCAGTACTTC; CDR3 protein: CASSEAGLAGGLAKNIQYF
V gene: TRBV7-6; J gene: TRBJ2-1; D gene: .; clone size: .; CDR3 DNA: TGTGCCAGCAGCATCAGGGTCGATGAGCAGTTCTTC; CDR3 protein: CASSIRVDEQFF
V gene: TRBV20-1; J gene: TRBJ2-5; D gene: TRBD2; clone size: .; CDR3 DNA: TGCAGTGCAACCCTGACTAGCGGGAGGGAGACCCAGTACTTC; CDR3 protein: CSATLTSGRETQYF